What follows are 32 T cell receptor beta chains derived from one specimen sequenced in a study of technical replicates of blood from several donors. Clones were sequenced by immunoSEQ multiplex PCR, and TCRdb holds only the in-frame ones, with some missing. Altogether under 85,000 clones are present, around 97% being singletons, with the ten largest covering over 0.2%. The material sequenced was T cells isolated from PBMCs. The receptors come from a human donor in good health.

This chain connects TRBV6-6 to TRBJ1-2; TRBD1 aligns across 9 bases. The germline CDR1 and CDR2 sequences are MNHNY and SVGAGI (reference sequence). Trimming removed 8 bases from V and 8 bases from J; junction bases left unmatched: 15. The CDR3 is 15 amino acids. CDR3 residues: CASAKVPRDRDGYTF. In nucleotides, the CDR3 is TGTGCCAGCGCGAAAGTACCCCGGGACAGGGACGGCTACACCTTC.

In its sample, this clone was seen once. DNA for the CDR3: TGTGCCAGCAGTTACCAGGGGGCAGGCGAGCAGTACTTC. Residues: CASSYQGAGEQYF. The rearrangement uses TRBV6-6 and TRBJ2-7, with 8 positions matching TRBD1. Germline V gene lookup returns CDR1 MNHNY and CDR2 SVGAGI (reference sequence). The junction had 3 bases not matched to a gene; V was cut back by 2 bases and J by 6 bases. The CDR3 has 13 amino acids.

This clone was recorded once. The gene calls are TRBV6-5 and TRBJ2-1; 8 positions match TRBD2. J was trimmed by 5 bases and V by 2 bases; bases with no gene match: 8. CDR1 is MNHEY and CDR2 is SVGAGI in the germline V gene. This CDR3 has 16 residues. The CDR3 is CASSYLRGGRNNEQFF. In DNA form, the CDR3 reads TGTGCCAGCAGTTACCTCCGGGGGGGACGTAACAATGAGCAGTTCTTC.

This chain joins TRBV11-2 and TRBJ1-1, with D perhaps matching TRBD1 (5 bases). The CDR3 is made up of 14 amino acids. With 4 bases removed from V and 5 bases from J, the gap between germline ends came to 14 bases. Germline V CDR1 and CDR2: SGHAT, FQNNGV. CDR3 residues: CASSWGGAGTEAFF. CDR3 DNA: TGTGCCAGCAGCTGGGGTGGGGCGGGGACTGAAGCTTTCTTT.

For this clone: Compared with germline, one end of the junction differs, possibly owing to a read error. CDR3 amino acids: CASSLAGGKETQYF. DNA of the CDR3: TGTGCCAGCAGCCTAGCGGGGGGGAAAGAGACCCAGTACTTC. This sequence joins TRBV7-9 and TRBJ2-5, with 12 nucleotides matching TRBD2. This CDR3 is 14 amino acids long. Germline V lookup: CDR1 SEHNR, CDR2 FQNEAQ (reference sequence).

This sequence joins TRBV2 and TRBJ1-5; 7 bases map to TRBD1. With V trimmed by 6 bases and J by 3 bases, 2 bases remained unmatched. In germline, CDR1 is SNHLY, CDR2 FYNNEI. CDR3 length equals 13 residues. Here the CDR3 reads CASRGQANQPQHF. The CDR3 DNA sequence: TGTGCCAGCAGAGGACAGGCCAATCAGCCCCAGCATTTT.

The chain employs TRBV28 and TRBJ2-7; tentative D call: TRBD2 (6 bases). V was cut by 11 bases and J by 6 bases, with 17 bases left in between. The CDR3 has 12 residues. Germline V gene lookup returns CDR1 MDHEN and CDR2 SYDVKM. This CDR3 reads CAGGTGQFEQYF. The CDR3 nucleotides read TGTGCCGGAGGGACGGGGCAATTCGAGCAGTACTTC.

J is TRBJ2-7 and V is TRBV5-1; D might be TRBD1 (6 bases). CDR1 and CDR2 (germline): SGHRS, YFSETQ. The CDR3 is 12 amino acids. Trimming stripped 3 bases from V and 7 bases from J, with 11 bases between. CDR3 residues: CASSWGPGEQYF. Here the CDR3 DNA reads TGCGCCAGCAGCTGGGGGCCGGGAGAGCAGTACTTC.

The V call is TRBV25-1, the J call TRBJ1-1; TRBD1 is a possible D gene (6 bases). Germline lookup yields CDR1 MGHDK and CDR2 SYGVNS. The CDR3 runs to 13 residues. The V end was cut by 7 bases, the J end by 1 base, with 10 bases between. DNA for the CDR3: TGTGCCAGCACCCTGGGACAGAACACTGAAGCTTTCTTT. Translation: CASTLGQNTEAFF.

The rearrangement uses TRBV4-1 and TRBJ1-3; TRBD1 matches at 8 bases. With V trimmed by 5 bases and J by 8 bases, 11 bases remained unmatched. The CDR3 consists of 15 residues. From germline, CDR1 is MGHRA and CDR2 YSYEKL. This CDR3 is CASSSMDRAVDTIYF. Here the CDR3 DNA reads TGCGCCAGCAGCTCCATGGACAGGGCTGTTGACACCATATATTTT.

The genes are TRBV30 and TRBJ2-5; no clear D. Trimming pared 3 bases from V and 8 bases from J, leaving 13 bases between. Germline loops: CDR1 GTSNPN, CDR2 SVGIG (reference sequence). This CDR3 spans 12 amino acids. In DNA, the CDR3 is TGTGCCTGGAGCGCCCAGGCGAGAACCCAGTACTTC. Residues: CAWSAQARTQYF.

The V gene is TRBV29-1, the J gene TRBJ2-1; the D gene is possibly TRBD1 (6 bases). Germline CDR1 SQVTM, CDR2 ANQGSEA. The CDR3 contains 11 residues. Trimming removed 7 bases at V and 4 bases at J, with 8 bases between. CDR3 in amino acids: CSARGYNEQFF. The CDR3 region has the DNA TGCAGCGCCAGGGGTTACAATGAGCAGTTCTTC.

The chain joins TRBV6-1 to TRBJ1-5; TRBD1 aligns across 7 bases. Germline CDR1 reads MNHNS; CDR2 reads SASEGT. V dropped 11 bases and J dropped 3; count of bases not matched to a gene: 13. This CDR3 is 15 amino acids long. This CDR3 is CAAHTRQGSNQPQHF. CDR3 sequence (DNA): TGTGCCGCCCACACCCGACAGGGTTCCAATCAGCCCCAGCATTTT.

The rearrangement joins TRBV28 to TRBJ1-1; 7 nucleotides agree with TRBD1. Trimming took 5 bases from V and 8 from J; bases not matched to a gene: 8. This CDR3 region has 13 residues. Germline-derived CDR1 and CDR2 are MDHEN and SYDVKM. The chain's CDR3 is CASSQLGQLEAFF. The CDR3 DNA reads TGTGCCAGCAGTCAATTGGGACAGCTAGAAGCTTTCTTT.

The V and J genes are TRBV7-7 and TRBJ2-7; tentatively, D is TRBD2 (5 bases). V dropped 2 bases and J dropped 7 bases, with 18 bases sitting between them. Germline lookup yields CDR1 SSHAT and CDR2 FNYEAQ (reference sequence). The CDR3 loop spans 15 amino acids. CDR3 sequence reads: CASSLSDEGPIEQYF. Written as DNA, the CDR3 is TGTGCCAGCAGCTTATCCGACGAGGGTCCTATAGAGCAGTACTTC.

This rearrangement joins TRBV11-2 to TRBJ2-3; 8 bases line up with TRBD2. This CDR3 comprises 14 residues. The V segment lost 2 bases and the J segment 6 bases; nucleotides outside the gene matches: 4. Germline loops: CDR1 SGHAT, CDR2 FQNNGV. The CDR3 DNA reads as TGTGCCAGCAGCTTATACGGGGGGGGCGATACGCAGTATTTT. Protein sequence: CASSLYGGGDTQYF.

This chain links TRBV28 with TRBJ1-2, with TRBD1 as a possible D gene (6 bases). The CDR3 length is 11 residues. Germline CDR1 is MDHEN and CDR2 is SYDVKM. V lost 6 bases and J 9 bases, leaving 11 bases between the germline ends. CDR3: CASSTGFRYTF. CDR3 DNA sequence: TGTGCCAGCAGCACAGGGTTCCGCTACACCTTC.

This clone was observed once. The V gene is TRBV5-1, the J gene TRBJ2-5; D is unresolved. The CDR3 has 13 residues. V dropped 0 bases and J dropped 5 bases, with 8 bases sitting between them. CDR1 is SGHRS and CDR2 is YFSETQ in the germline V gene. DNA for the CDR3: TGCGCCAGCAGCTTGGGGTTCGGGGAGACCCAGTACTTC. Translating gives CASSLGFGETQYF.

The chain has TRBV29-1 and TRBJ2-7, with a weak D call TRBD1 (6 bases). The germline V gene encodes CDR1 SQVTM and CDR2 ANQGSEA. Between the trimmed V and J ends, which lost 1 base and 6 bases, there was a span of 16 bases. There are 14 residues in the CDR3. The CDR3 protein is CSVEGLQGRSEQYF. CDR3 DNA sequence: TGCAGCGTTGAAGGGCTACAGGGAAGGAGCGAGCAGTACTTC.

J is TRBJ2-7 and V is TRBV15, with a tentative D call TRBD1 (5 bases). CDR3 length equals 14 residues. Germline V gene lookup returns CDR1 LNHNV and CDR2 YYDKDF (reference sequence). V was shortened by 2 bases and J by 2 bases, with 10 bases between the two germline ends. This CDR3 reads CATSRPDRTYEQYF. CDR3 in DNA: TGTGCCACCAGCAGACCAGACAGAACCTACGAGCAGTACTTC.

The gene calls are TRBV27 and TRBJ2-7; TRBD1 agrees at 8 bases. V lost 2 bases to trimming and J lost 1 base; unmatched junction nucleotides: 10. In germline, CDR1 is MNHEY, CDR2 SMNVEV (reference sequence). This CDR3 has 17 residues. The CDR3 sequence is CASSLIQGGGLSYEQYF. Here the CDR3 DNA reads TGTGCCAGCAGTTTAATACAGGGGGGCGGGTTATCCTACGAGCAGTACTTC.

This CDR3 reads CASSQVSGGADSYEQYF. CDR3 coding DNA: TGCGCCAGCAGCCAAGTTAGCGGGGGGGCCGACTCCTACGAGCAGTACTTC. This chain connects TRBV4-1 to TRBJ2-7; 11 bases line up with TRBD2. In germline, CDR1 is MGHRA, CDR2 YSYEKL. The CDR3 loop spans 17 amino acids. Trimming at V came to 1 base and at J to 0 bases, leaving 5 bases not matched to a gene.

The chain uses TRBV19 and TRBJ1-2; TRBD1 matches at 9 bases. From germline, CDR1 is LNHDA and CDR2 SQIVND (reference sequence). The CDR3 length is 16 residues. V lost 3 bases and J lost 3; bases outside the gene matches: 8. CDR3 in DNA: TGTGCCAGTAGTATCCAACCGGGACAGGGTCACTATGGCTACACCTTC. This translates into CASSIQPGQGHYGYTF.

This clone was found a few times. As DNA, the CDR3 is TGTGCCAGCTCGTTATCTATGAACACTGAAGCTTTCTTT. Translating gives CASSLSMNTEAFF. The chain is built from TRBV13 and TRBJ1-1; D not resolved. This CDR3 region has 13 residues. Trimming removed 8 bases from V and 0 bases from J, with 10 bases in between. Germline assignment: CDR1 PRHDT and CDR2 FYEKMQ (reference sequence).

The chain recombines TRBV28 with TRBJ1-5; 7 bases agree with TRBD1. V trimming: 11 bases; J trimming: 4 bases; junction bases outside the gene matches: 20. Germline V gene data show CDR1 as MDHEN and CDR2 as SYDVKM. CDR3 length equals 17 residues. DNA for the CDR3: TGTGCCGCCAGCAGTTGGCTGAAAGGGGGCTGGAATCAGCCCCAGCATTTT. This translates into CAASSWLKGGWNQPQHF.

CDR3 residues: CASSLLDRRAPTDTQYF. The CDR3 region has the DNA TGTGCCAGCAGTTTACTGGACAGGAGAGCCCCAACAGATACGCAGTATTTT. This rearrangement joins TRBV27 to TRBJ2-3; 7 nucleotides match TRBD1. The ends lost 2 bases at V and 3 bases at J; junction bases unmatched: 11. Looked up from germline, CDR1 is MNHEY and CDR2 is SMNVEV (reference sequence). The CDR3 runs to 17 residues.

The V gene is TRBV6-6, the J gene TRBJ2-1; D is undetermined. The CDR3 consists of 13 residues. The germline gives CDR1 MNHNY, CDR2 SVGAGI (reference sequence). V dropped 6 bases and J dropped 3 bases, with 9 bases sitting between them. CDR3 protein: CASRLRHYNEQFF. The CDR3, as DNA: TGTGCCAGCAGACTCAGACACTACAATGAGCAGTTCTTC.

The genes are TRBV20-1 and TRBJ2-2, with unresolved D. V lost 3 bases and J lost 8, with 7 bases in between. The germline V gene has CDR1 DFQATT and CDR2 SNEGSKA (reference sequence). CDR3 size: 11 residues. CDR3 DNA sequence: TGCAGTGCTAGTGGTCGGGGGGAGCTGTTTTTT. Its translation is CSASGRGELFF.

The chain has TRBV28 and TRBJ2-5; 14 bases agree with TRBD2. Germline lookup yields CDR1 MDHEN and CDR2 SYDVKM. This CDR3 contains 16 residues. V trimming: 3 bases; J trimming: 5 bases; junction bases outside the gene matches: 5. The CDR3 DNA follows: TGTGCCAGCAGTTTGGGGACTAGCGGGAGTTGGGAGACCCAGTACTTC. This gives the protein CASSLGTSGSWETQYF. Variable domain in full (rest from reference TRBV28 and TRBJ2-5): DVKVTQSSRYLVKRTGEKVFLECVQDMDHENMFWYRQDPGLGLRLIYFSYDVKMKEKGDIPEGYSVSREKKERFSLILESASTNQTSMYLCASSLGTSGSWETQYFGPGTRLLVL.

The CDR3 nucleotides read TGCGCCAGCAGCGTGGGACAGTACACAGATACGCAGTATTTT. This translates into CASSVGQYTDTQYF. The chain joins TRBV5-1 to TRBJ2-3; 7 bases line up with TRBD1. The germline V gene has CDR1 SGHRS and CDR2 YFSETQ. V trimming: 4 bases; J trimming: 2 bases; junction bases outside the gene matches: 4. This CDR3 spans 14 amino acids.

This rearrangement joins TRBV7-6 to TRBJ2-1, with TRBD2 matching 10 bases. Trimming cost V 4 bases and J 10 bases; bases outside gene matches: 13. In germline, CDR1 is SGHVS, CDR2 FNYEAQ. The CDR3 has 16 amino acids. CDR3 region: CASSSITGTSDWEQFF. The CDR3 DNA sequence: TGTGCCAGCAGCTCAATTACCGGGACTAGCGACTGGGAGCAGTTCTTC.

This chain connects TRBV5-4 to TRBJ2-7, with D perhaps TRBD1 (6 bases). The germline CDR1 and CDR2 sequences are SGHNT and YYREEE (reference sequence). Trimming took off 1 base at V and 6 bases at J, with 23 bases between the two ends. This CDR3 contains 17 residues. For the CDR3, the DNA is TGTGCCAGCAGCTTGAAGATCGGTGGGGGCAGCTCGGTCGAGCAGTACTTC. It specifies CASSLKIGGGSSVEQYF.